This T cell receptor (beta chain) stems from a study of vaccination and CD4 T cells after COVID-19. Comment on this clonotype: The antigen is unknown.

The treatment here: roughly 10-day PBMC culture with coronavirus spike peptide pools or control peptides (ViraFEST assay). At the Johns Hopkins FTIC core, DNA taken from cultured CD4+ T cells was sequenced by way of the Oncomine TCR Beta short-read assay. TCRdb independently ran MiXCR on the PCR reads; one entry per CDR3 protein. This sample has about 7,100 distinct CDR3 sequences, with about 66% found just once. The CDR3 loop spans 16 amino acids. Germline V CDR1 and CDR2: SGHTA, FQGNSA. V trimming: 4 bases; J trimming: 0 bases; junction bases outside the gene matches: 5. The source material was CD4+ T cells from blood, cultured in vitro. This chain links TRBV7-2 with TRBJ2-1; 8 bases are a match to TRBD2. This sequence originates from a human donor who had recovered from COVID-19. The CDR3 sequence: CASSSVAGTSYNEQFF. The CDR3 DNA reads as TGTGCCAGCAGCTCCGTAGCGGGAACCTCCTACAATGAGCAGTTCTTC.